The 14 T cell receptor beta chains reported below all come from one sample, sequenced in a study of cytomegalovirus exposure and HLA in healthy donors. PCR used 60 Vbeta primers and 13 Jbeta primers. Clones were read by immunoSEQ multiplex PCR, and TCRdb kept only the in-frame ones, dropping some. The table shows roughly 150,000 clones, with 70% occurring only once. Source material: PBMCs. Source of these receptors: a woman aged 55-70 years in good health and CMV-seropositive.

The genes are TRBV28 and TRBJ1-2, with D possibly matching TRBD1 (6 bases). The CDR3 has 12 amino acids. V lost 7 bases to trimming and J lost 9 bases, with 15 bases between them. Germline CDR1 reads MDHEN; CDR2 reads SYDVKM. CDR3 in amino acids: CASTLGQGSYTF. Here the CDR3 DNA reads TGTGCCAGCACCCTAGGGCAGGGGAGCTACACCTTC.

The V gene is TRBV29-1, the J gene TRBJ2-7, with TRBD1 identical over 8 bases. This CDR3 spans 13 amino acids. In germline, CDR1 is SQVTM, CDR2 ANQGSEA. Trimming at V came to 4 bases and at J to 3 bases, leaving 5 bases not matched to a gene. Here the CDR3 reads CSVGQGKVYEQYF. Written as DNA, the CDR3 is TGCAGCGTTGGACAGGGGAAGGTCTACGAGCAGTACTTC.

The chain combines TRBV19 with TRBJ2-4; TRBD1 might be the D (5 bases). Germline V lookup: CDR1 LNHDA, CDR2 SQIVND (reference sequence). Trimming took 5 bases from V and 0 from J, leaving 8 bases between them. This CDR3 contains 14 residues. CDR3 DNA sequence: TGTGCCAGTAGTGACAGACTAGCCAAAAACATTCAGTACTTC. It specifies CASSDRLAKNIQYF.

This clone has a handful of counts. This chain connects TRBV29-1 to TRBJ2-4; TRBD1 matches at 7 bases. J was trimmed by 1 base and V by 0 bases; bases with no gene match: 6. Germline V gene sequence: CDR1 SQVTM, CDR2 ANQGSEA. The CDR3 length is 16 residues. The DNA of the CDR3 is TGCAGCGTTGAAGAGCGACAGGGCACGGCCAAAAACATTCAGTACTTC. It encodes CSVEERQGTAKNIQYF. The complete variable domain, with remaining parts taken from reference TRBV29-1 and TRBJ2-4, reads SAVISQKPSRDICQRGTSLTIQCQVDSQVTMMFWYRQQPGQSLTLIATANQGSEATYESGFVIDKFPISRPNLTFSTLTVSNMSPEDSSIYLCSVEERQGTAKNIQYFGAGTRLSVL.

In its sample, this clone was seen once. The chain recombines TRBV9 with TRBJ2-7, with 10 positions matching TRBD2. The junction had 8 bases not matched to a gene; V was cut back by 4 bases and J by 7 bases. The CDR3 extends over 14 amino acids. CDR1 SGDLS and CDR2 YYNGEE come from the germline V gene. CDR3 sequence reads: CASSSLAGSAEQYF. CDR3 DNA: TGTGCCAGCAGCTCACTAGCGGGATCAGCGGAGCAGTACTTC.

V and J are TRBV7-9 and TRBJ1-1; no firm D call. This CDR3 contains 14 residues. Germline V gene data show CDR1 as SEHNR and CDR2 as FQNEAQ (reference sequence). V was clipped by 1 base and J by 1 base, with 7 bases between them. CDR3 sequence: CASSLGLPNTEAFF. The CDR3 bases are TGTGCCAGCAGCTTAGGACTTCCGAACACTGAAGCTTTCTTT.

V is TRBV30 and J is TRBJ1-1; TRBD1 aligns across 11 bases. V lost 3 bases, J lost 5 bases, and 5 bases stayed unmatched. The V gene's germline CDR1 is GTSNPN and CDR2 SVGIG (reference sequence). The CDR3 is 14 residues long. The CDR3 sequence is CAWSRRDRGTEAFF. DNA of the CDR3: TGTGCCTGGAGCCGTCGGGACAGGGGGACTGAAGCTTTCTTT.

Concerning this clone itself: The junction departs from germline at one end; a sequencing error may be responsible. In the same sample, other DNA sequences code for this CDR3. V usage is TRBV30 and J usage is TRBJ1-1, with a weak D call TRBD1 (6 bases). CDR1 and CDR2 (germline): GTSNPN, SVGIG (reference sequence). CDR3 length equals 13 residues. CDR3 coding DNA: TGTGCCTGGGCCCTACAGGGTAACACTGAAGCCTTCTTT. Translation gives CAWALQGNTEAFF.

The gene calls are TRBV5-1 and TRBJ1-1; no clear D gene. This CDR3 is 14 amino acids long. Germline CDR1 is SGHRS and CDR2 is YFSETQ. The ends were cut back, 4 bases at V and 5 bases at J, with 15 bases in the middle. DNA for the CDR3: TGCGCCAGCAGCCCTCGGGGAGCGGGGACTGAAGCTTTCTTT. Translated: CASSPRGAGTEAFF.

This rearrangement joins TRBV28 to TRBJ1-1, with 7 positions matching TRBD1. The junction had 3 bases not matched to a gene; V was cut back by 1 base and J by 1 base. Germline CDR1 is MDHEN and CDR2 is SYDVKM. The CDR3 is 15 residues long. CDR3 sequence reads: CASSLYRGTNTEAFF. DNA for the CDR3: TGTGCCAGCAGTTTATACAGGGGCACGAACACTGAAGCTTTCTTT.

The DNA for the CDR3 is TGTGCCAGCAGCTTCCAGGGGCCATCGGTATTACAGCCCCAGCATTTT. This translates into CASSFQGPSVLQPQHF. V is TRBV7-9 and J is TRBJ1-5, with D possibly being TRBD1 (6 bases). Trimming cost V 3 bases and J 7 bases, with 19 bases left between them. The CDR3 loop spans 16 amino acids. The germline CDR1 and CDR2 sequences are SEHNR and FQNEAQ (reference sequence).

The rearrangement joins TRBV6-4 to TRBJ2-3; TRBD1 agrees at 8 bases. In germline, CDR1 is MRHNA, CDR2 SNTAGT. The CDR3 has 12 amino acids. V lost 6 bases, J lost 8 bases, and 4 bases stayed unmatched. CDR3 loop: CASSGQGGTQYF. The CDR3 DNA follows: TGTGCCAGCAGCGGACAGGGAGGTACGCAGTATTTT.

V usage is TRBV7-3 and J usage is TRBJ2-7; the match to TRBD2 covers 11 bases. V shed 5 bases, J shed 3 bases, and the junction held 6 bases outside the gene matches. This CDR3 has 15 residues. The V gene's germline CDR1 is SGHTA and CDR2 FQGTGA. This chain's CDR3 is CASSITGTSGYEQYF. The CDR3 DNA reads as TGTGCCAGCAGCATCACCGGGACTAGCGGCTACGAGCAGTACTTC.

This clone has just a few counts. CDR3: CASSLQGWNTEAFF. The CDR3 region has the DNA TGTGCCAGCAGTCTCCAGGGGTGGAACACTGAAGCTTTCTTT. The V gene is TRBV27, the J gene TRBJ1-1; tentative D call: TRBD1 (6 bases). The CDR3 length is 14 residues. Trimming removed 5 bases at V and 1 base at J, with 11 bases between. The germline V gene has CDR1 MNHEY and CDR2 SMNVEV (reference sequence).